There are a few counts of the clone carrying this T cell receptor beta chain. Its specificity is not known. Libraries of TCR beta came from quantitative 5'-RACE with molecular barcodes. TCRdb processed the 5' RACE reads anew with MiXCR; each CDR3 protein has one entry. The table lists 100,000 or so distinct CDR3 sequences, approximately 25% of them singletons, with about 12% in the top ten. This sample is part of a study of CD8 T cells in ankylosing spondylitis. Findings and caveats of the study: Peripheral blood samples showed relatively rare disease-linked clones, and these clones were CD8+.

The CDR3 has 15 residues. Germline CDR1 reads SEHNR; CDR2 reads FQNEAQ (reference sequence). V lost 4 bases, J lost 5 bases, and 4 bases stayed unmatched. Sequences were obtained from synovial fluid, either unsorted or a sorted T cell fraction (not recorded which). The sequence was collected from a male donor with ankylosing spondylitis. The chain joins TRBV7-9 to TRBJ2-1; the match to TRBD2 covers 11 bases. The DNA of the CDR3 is TGTGCCAGCAGCTCGGGACTAGCGGACGACAATGAGCAGTTCTTC. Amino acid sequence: CASSSGLADDNEQFF.